This is a list of T cell receptor beta chains from one sample in a study of T cells of healthy individuals. TCRdb processed the 5' RACE reads anew with MiXCR; each CDR3 protein has one entry. The sample lists just over 40,000 distinct CDR3 sequences, about 4.2% seen once, with 9.2% in the top ten. The origin of the receptors is a human donor in good health. The CDR3 runs from the conserved cysteine through the conserved F or W. Each record gives: V gene, J gene, clone size, D gene, CDR3 DNA, CDR3 protein. D genes are given only for firm matches. For some rows the clone size is stated as once, few or many, or as a class when expanded; others skip it.

V gene: TRBV5-1; J gene: TRBJ2-6; clone size: .; D gene: TRBD2; CDR3 DNA: TGCGCCAGCAGCTTGGCTAGCGGCCTATCTGGGGCCAACGTCCTGACTTTC; CDR3 protein: CASSLASGLSGANVLTF
V gene: TRBV20-1; J gene: TRBJ2-3; clone size: many; D gene: .; CDR3 DNA: TGCAGTGCTAGAGTCGGGAGTAAAAGCACAGATACGCAGTATTTT; CDR3 protein: CSARVGSKSTDTQYF
V gene: TRBV5-1; J gene: TRBJ2-2; clone size: many; D gene: TRBD1; CDR3 DNA: TGCGCCAGCAGCTTCCGGACAGGGATCAGGGCCGGGGAGCTGTTTTTT; CDR3 protein: CASSFRTGIRAGELFF
V gene: TRBV19; J gene: TRBJ2-6; clone size: .; D gene: .; CDR3 DNA: TGTGCCAGTAGCATGGGGACTGGGGCCAACGTCCTGACTTTC; CDR3 protein: CASSMGTGANVLTF
V gene: TRBV11-3; J gene: TRBJ2-7; clone size: .; D gene: TRBD2; CDR3 DNA: TGTGCCAGCAGCCCGGCTAGCGGGAACTACGAGCAGTACTTC; CDR3 protein: CASSPASGNYEQYF
V gene: TRBV11-2; J gene: TRBJ1-1; clone size: few; D gene: .; CDR3 DNA: TGTGCCAGCAGCCGCGGGGTGAACACTGAAGCTTTCTTT; CDR3 protein: CASSRGVNTEAFF
V gene: TRBV24-1; J gene: TRBJ2-6; clone size: few; D gene: .; CDR3 DNA: TGTGCCACCAGTGAGGGGGACACCCGTCCCTCTGGGGCCAACGTCCTGACTTTC; CDR3 protein: CATSEGDTRPSGANVLTF
V gene: TRBV15; J gene: TRBJ2-7; clone size: many; D gene: .; CDR3 DNA: TGTGCCACCAGCAGAGACAGGCTTTACGAGCAGTACTTC; CDR3 protein: CATSRDRLYEQYF
V gene: TRBV6-2/TRBV6-3; J gene: TRBJ2-2; clone size: few; D gene: .; CDR3 DNA: TGTGCCAGCAGTTACTCAGGACAGAAGGGCAACACCGGGGAGCTGTTTTTT; CDR3 protein: CASSYSGQKGNTGELFF
V gene: TRBV7-2; J gene: TRBJ1-2; clone size: many; D gene: .; CDR3 DNA: TGTGCCAGCAGCTCCCTCGGGACATCAGCTAACTATGGCTACACCTTC; CDR3 protein: CASSSLGTSANYGYTF
V gene: TRBV3-1; J gene: TRBJ2-1; clone size: few; D gene: .; CDR3 DNA: TGTGCCAGCGGCAACTCCGGTGGGAATGAGCAGTTCTTC; CDR3 protein: CASGNSGGNEQFF
V gene: TRBV20-1; J gene: TRBJ1-1; clone size: few; D gene: .; CDR3 DNA: TGCAGTGCTCCCCGCCAGGTTATGAACACTGAAGCTTTCTTT; CDR3 protein: CSAPRQVMNTEAFF
V gene: TRBV29-1; J gene: TRBJ1-5; clone size: many; D gene: TRBD1; CDR3 DNA: TGCAGCGTGGGACAGGGCGGCAATCAGCCCCAGCATTTT; CDR3 protein: CSVGQGGNQPQHF
V gene: TRBV21-1; J gene: TRBJ2-1; clone size: once; D gene: .; CDR3 DNA: TGTGCCAGCAGCATTAGGACTAGCGGGAGGCAATGGCACAATGAGCAGTTCTTC; CDR3 protein: CASSIRTSGRQWHNEQFF
V gene: TRBV5-1; J gene: TRBJ2-5; clone size: many; D gene: .; CDR3 DNA: TGCGCCAGCAGCCCCGGGTCGCCCGAAGAGACCCAGTACTTC; CDR3 protein: CASSPGSPEETQYF
V gene: TRBV6-2/TRBV6-3; J gene: TRBJ2-3; clone size: many; D gene: TRBD2; CDR3 DNA: TGTGCCAGCAGAGACGGGGGGGCCGGCTTCACAGATACGCAGTATTTT; CDR3 protein: CASRDGGAGFTDTQYF
V gene: TRBV18; J gene: TRBJ2-7; clone size: few; D gene: TRBD2; CDR3 DNA: TGTGCCAGCTCACCTCGGGACCCGGCCGCGGGAGGCTCCTACGAGCAGTACTTC; CDR3 protein: CASSPRDPAAGGSYEQYF
V gene: TRBV12-3/TRBV12-4; J gene: TRBJ1-1; clone size: .; D gene: .; CDR3 DNA: TGTGCCAGCAATTCTAGGGATACGACCACTGAAGCTTTCTTT; CDR3 protein: CASNSRDTTTEAFF
V gene: TRBV7-8; J gene: TRBJ2-7; clone size: .; D gene: .; CDR3 DNA: TGTGCCAGCAGCCTGACAGCCTCTACCTACGAGCAGTACTTC; CDR3 protein: CASSLTASTYEQYF
V gene: TRBV20-1; J gene: TRBJ1-2; clone size: many; D gene: .; CDR3 DNA: TGCAGTGCTAGAGATTCCGGGGATGGCTACACCTTC; CDR3 protein: CSARDSGDGYTF
V gene: TRBV5-1; J gene: TRBJ1-4; clone size: many; D gene: TRBD1; CDR3 DNA: TGCGCCAGCAGCCCTCAGACAGGGATCAGTAAGGAACTGTTTTTT; CDR3 protein: CASSPQTGISKELFF
V gene: TRBV4-3; J gene: TRBJ1-2; clone size: .; D gene: TRBD1; CDR3 DNA: TGCGCCAGCAGCCAAAGAGGGACAGGGAGAGTTTCTGGCTACACCTTC; CDR3 protein: CASSQRGTGRVSGYTF
V gene: TRBV19; J gene: TRBJ1-5; clone size: .; D gene: TRBD1; CDR3 DNA: TGTGCCAGTAGTGTTGACAGGGCGGGGGGCAATCAGCCCCAGCATTTT; CDR3 protein: CASSVDRAGGNQPQHF
V gene: TRBV4-3; J gene: TRBJ2-1; clone size: many; D gene: .; CDR3 DNA: TGCGCCAGCAGCCAAGTAGGAGGTCCTTCCTACAATGAGCAGTTCTTC; CDR3 protein: CASSQVGGPSYNEQFF
V gene: TRBV20-1; J gene: TRBJ2-7; clone size: few; D gene: .; CDR3 DNA: TGCAGTGCTCTTATATCTGGACACGAATACGAGCAGTACTTC; CDR3 protein: CSALISGHEYEQYF
V gene: TRBV12-3/TRBV12-4; J gene: TRBJ2-7; clone size: few; D gene: .; CDR3 DNA: TGTGCCAGCAGACTCCACTACGAGCAGTACTTC; CDR3 protein: CASRLHYEQYF
V gene: TRBV20-1; J gene: TRBJ2-7; clone size: few; D gene: .; CDR3 DNA: TGCAGTGCTACCTCCACGGCCACCGACAGGCCCTACGAGCAGTACTTC; CDR3 protein: CSATSTATDRPYEQYF